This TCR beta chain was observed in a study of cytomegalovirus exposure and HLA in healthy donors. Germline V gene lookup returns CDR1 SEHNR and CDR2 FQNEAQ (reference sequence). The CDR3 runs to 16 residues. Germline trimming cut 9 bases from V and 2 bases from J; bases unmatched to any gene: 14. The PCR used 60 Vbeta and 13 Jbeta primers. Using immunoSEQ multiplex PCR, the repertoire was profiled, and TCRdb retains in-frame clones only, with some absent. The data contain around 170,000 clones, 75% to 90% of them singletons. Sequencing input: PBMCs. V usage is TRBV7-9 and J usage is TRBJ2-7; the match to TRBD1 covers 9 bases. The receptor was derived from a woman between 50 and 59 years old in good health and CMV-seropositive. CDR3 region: CASQGTSGDRAYEQYF. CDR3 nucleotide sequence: TGTGCCAGTCAGGGTACCTCCGGGGACAGGGCCTACGAGCAGTACTTC.